The rows below give T cell receptor beta chains drawn from one sample of a study of glioma-infiltrating T cells. TCRdb re-analysed the multiplex PCR reads in MiXCR, keeping a single row per CDR3 protein. The sample consists of about 140,000 distinct CDR3 sequences, approximately 39% of them appearing once. Sequenced input: glioma tissue, nonneoplastic brain tissue, or PBMCs (not recorded which). The receptors derive from a human donor with low-grade glioma or glioblastoma, undergoing nonglioma brain surgery, or in good health (not recorded which). CDR3s include the opening cysteine and the closing phenylalanine or tryptophan. D genes are given only for firm matches. Expanded clones get a size class; other rows say once, few or many, or leave the size out.

v_gene: TRBV6-1; abundance: many; d_gene: TRBD2; j_gene: TRBJ2-7; len: 13; CDR3nt: TGTGCCAGCAGTTTAGCGGGGGACTACGAGCAGTACTTC; CDR3aa: CASSLAGDYEQYF
v_gene: TRBV7-2; abundance: once; d_gene: TRBD2; j_gene: TRBJ2-1; len: 15; CDR3nt: TGCGCCAGCAGTTCGATAGCGGGGGAAAACAATGAGCAGTTCTTC; CDR3aa: CASSSIAGENNEQFF
v_gene: TRBV29-1; abundance: .; d_gene: TRBD2; j_gene: TRBJ2-1; len: 16; CDR3nt: TGCAGCGTTGAAGAATTGGGACTAGCGGGTTACAATGAGCAGTTCTTC; CDR3aa: CSVEELGLAGYNEQFF
v_gene: TRBV27; abundance: few; d_gene: .; j_gene: TRBJ1-1; len: 13; CDR3nt: TGTGCCAGCAGTTTCAGGGAGGGCACTGAAGCTTTCTTT; CDR3aa: CASSFREGTEAFF
v_gene: TRBV20-1; abundance: few; d_gene: TRBD1; j_gene: TRBJ1-2; len: 12; CDR3nt: TGCAGTGCTAACGGACAGGGGCATGGCTACACCTTC; CDR3aa: CSANGQGHGYTF
v_gene: TRBV2; abundance: few; d_gene: .; j_gene: TRBJ2-5; len: 11; CDR3nt: TGTGCCAGCAGTGTGACCCAGACCCAGTACTTC; CDR3aa: CASSVTQTQYF
v_gene: TRBV28; abundance: few; d_gene: .; j_gene: TRBJ2-7; len: 12; CDR3nt: TGTGCCAGCAGCGAGAGGAATTACGAGCAGTACTTC; CDR3aa: CASSERNYEQYF
v_gene: TRBV20-1; abundance: few; d_gene: .; j_gene: TRBJ2-7; len: 15; CDR3nt: TGCAGTGCCGTTTCATCCTGGACGAGGCGGAACGAGCAGTACTTC; CDR3aa: CSAVSSWTRRNEQYF
v_gene: TRBV20-1; abundance: .; d_gene: .; j_gene: TRBJ2-3; len: 13; CDR3nt: TGCAGTGCGCGACGGACGCTAGAAACTACGCAGTATTTT; CDR3aa: CSARRTLETTQYF
v_gene: TRBV7-2; abundance: .; d_gene: .; j_gene: TRBJ1-2; len: 13; CDR3nt: TGTGCCAGCAGCTTACAGGGGATCGGTGGCTACACCTTC; CDR3aa: CASSLQGIGGYTF
v_gene: TRBV20-1; abundance: many; d_gene: .; j_gene: TRBJ1-1; len: 12; CDR3nt: TGCAGTGCTAGAGAAAGGGCAGGGAGAGCTTTCTTT; CDR3aa: CSARERAGRAFF
v_gene: TRBV10-1; abundance: .; d_gene: .; j_gene: TRBJ1-5; len: 17; CDR3nt: TGCGCCAGCAGTGAGGGAGAACGGGGAGGATACAATCAGCCCCAGCATTTT; CDR3aa: CASSEGERGGYNQPQHF
v_gene: TRBV28; abundance: once; d_gene: .; j_gene: TRBJ1-4; len: 14; CDR3nt: TGTGCCAGCAGTCCCGGGGATGTAGGTGAAAAACTGTTTTTT; CDR3aa: CASSPGDVGEKLFF
v_gene: TRBV2; abundance: .; d_gene: TRBD1; j_gene: TRBJ2-5; len: 16; CDR3nt: TGTGCCAGCAGTGAATCCGACAGGGGGCTAAGAGAGACCCAGTACTTC; CDR3aa: CASSESDRGLRETQYF
v_gene: TRBV20-1; abundance: .; d_gene: .; j_gene: TRBJ1-1; len: 12; CDR3nt: TGCAGTGCTCGAGGAGGGGGCACTGAAGCTTTCTTT; CDR3aa: CSARGGGTEAFF
v_gene: TRBV27; abundance: few; d_gene: TRBD1; j_gene: TRBJ1-3; len: 15; CDR3nt: TGTGCCAGCAGTGGACAGGGCGACTCTGGAAACACCATATATTTT; CDR3aa: CASSGQGDSGNTIYF
v_gene: TRBV4-1; abundance: .; d_gene: .; j_gene: TRBJ2-4; len: 16; CDR3nt: TGCGCCAGCAGCTCGGAAGGGGACCTAGCCAAAAACATTCAGTACTTC; CDR3aa: CASSSEGDLAKNIQYF
v_gene: TRBV3-1; abundance: .; d_gene: .; j_gene: TRBJ2-1; len: 16; CDR3nt: TGTGCCAGCGCCGAACACCAGGGAGGAGGGGTTAATGAGCAGTTCTTC; CDR3aa: CASAEHQGGGVNEQFF
v_gene: TRBV15; abundance: .; d_gene: .; j_gene: TRBJ1-1; len: 12; CDR3nt: TGTGCCACCAGCGGGACCGATACTGAAGCTTTCTTT; CDR3aa: CATSGTDTEAFF
v_gene: TRBV6-1; abundance: many; d_gene: .; j_gene: TRBJ2-6; len: 14; CDR3nt: TGTGCCAGCGCAACAGGTACTGGGGCCAACGTCCTGACTTTC; CDR3aa: CASATGTGANVLTF
v_gene: TRBV19; abundance: .; d_gene: TRBD2; j_gene: TRBJ2-1; len: 15; CDR3nt: TGTGCCAGTAGTATAGGTCGGGGGGGGCCCAATGAGCAGTTCTTC; CDR3aa: CASSIGRGGPNEQFF
v_gene: TRBV2; abundance: .; d_gene: .; j_gene: TRBJ1-5; len: 14; CDR3nt: TGTGCCAGCTACGAGGGGAAGGCTGGTGGGCGCCAGCATTTT; CDR3aa: CASYEGKAGGRQHF
v_gene: TRBV6-2/TRBV6-3; abundance: .; d_gene: TRBD2; j_gene: TRBJ2-7; len: 15; CDR3nt: TGTGCCAGCAGCTCGGGACTAGCGGGGACCTACGGGCAGTACTTC; CDR3aa: CASSSGLAGTYGQYF
v_gene: TRBV27; abundance: few; d_gene: TRBD2; j_gene: TRBJ2-7; len: 15; CDR3nt: TGTGCCAGCAGTTTCGAGCGGGAGGGAGCCTACGAGCAGTACTTC; CDR3aa: CASSFEREGAYEQYF
v_gene: TRBV4-1; abundance: .; d_gene: .; j_gene: TRBJ2-7; len: 16; CDR3nt: TGCGCCAGCAGCCAAGTACTTTACCGGGCTGACTACGAGCAGTACTTC; CDR3aa: CASSQVLYRADYEQYF
v_gene: TRBV6-1; abundance: few; d_gene: .; j_gene: TRBJ1-6; len: 16; CDR3nt: TGTGCCAGCAGTTATTCCGGGGAATCCTATAATTCACCCCTCCACTTT; CDR3aa: CASSYSGESYNSPLHF
v_gene: TRBV27; abundance: .; d_gene: TRBD1; j_gene: TRBJ2-2; len: 14; CDR3nt: TGTGCCAGCAAAGGGACAGGAAACACCGGGGAGCTGTTTTTT; CDR3aa: CASKGTGNTGELFF
v_gene: TRBV14; abundance: few; d_gene: .; j_gene: TRBJ2-2; len: 15; CDR3nt: TGTGCCAGCAGCCGGGGTAGCGTGCACACCGGGGAGCTGTTTTTT; CDR3aa: CASSRGSVHTGELFF
v_gene: TRBV2; abundance: once; d_gene: .; j_gene: TRBJ1-1; len: 14; CDR3nt: TGTGCCAGCAGTGAAGCGGTTTTGGACACTGAAGCTTTCTTT; CDR3aa: CASSEAVLDTEAFF
v_gene: TRBV20-1; abundance: few; d_gene: .; j_gene: TRBJ2-1; len: 13; CDR3nt: TGCAGTGCTAGAGTAGGGCTGAACAATGAGCAGTTCTTC; CDR3aa: CSARVGLNNEQFF
v_gene: TRBV6-4; abundance: few; d_gene: .; j_gene: TRBJ2-3; len: 13; CDR3nt: TGTGCCAGCAGTGACGAGTGGGGAGATACGCAGTATTTT; CDR3aa: CASSDEWGDTQYF
v_gene: TRBV6-1; abundance: few; d_gene: .; j_gene: TRBJ2-5; len: 13; CDR3nt: TGTGCCAGCAGTTCCGTCGTTCAAGAGACCCAGTACTTC; CDR3aa: CASSSVVQETQYF
v_gene: TRBV4-1; abundance: once; d_gene: .; j_gene: TRBJ1-2; len: 12; CDR3nt: TGCGCCAGCAGCCAAGCGGACTATGGCTACACCTTC; CDR3aa: CASSQADYGYTF
v_gene: TRBV6-6; abundance: .; d_gene: TRBD2; j_gene: TRBJ2-7; len: 16; CDR3nt: TGTGCCAGCAGTTACGCTAGCGGGAGGGCCCCCTACGAGCAGTACTTC; CDR3aa: CASSYASGRAPYEQYF
v_gene: TRBV12-5; abundance: .; d_gene: .; j_gene: TRBJ2-1; len: 12; CDR3nt: TGTGCTAGTGGTGTGGACAGCAATGAGCAGTTCTTC; CDR3aa: CASGVDSNEQFF
v_gene: TRBV7-9; abundance: .; d_gene: .; j_gene: TRBJ1-1; len: 14; CDR3nt: TGTGCCAGCAGCCCAGGGGCCTGGAACACTGAAGCTTTCTTT; CDR3aa: CASSPGAWNTEAFF
v_gene: TRBV28; abundance: .; d_gene: TRBD1; j_gene: TRBJ1-6; len: 17; CDR3nt: TGTGCCAGCAGCCTCGACTCCGGGACAGGGCATAATTCACCCCTCCACTTT; CDR3aa: CASSLDSGTGHNSPLHF